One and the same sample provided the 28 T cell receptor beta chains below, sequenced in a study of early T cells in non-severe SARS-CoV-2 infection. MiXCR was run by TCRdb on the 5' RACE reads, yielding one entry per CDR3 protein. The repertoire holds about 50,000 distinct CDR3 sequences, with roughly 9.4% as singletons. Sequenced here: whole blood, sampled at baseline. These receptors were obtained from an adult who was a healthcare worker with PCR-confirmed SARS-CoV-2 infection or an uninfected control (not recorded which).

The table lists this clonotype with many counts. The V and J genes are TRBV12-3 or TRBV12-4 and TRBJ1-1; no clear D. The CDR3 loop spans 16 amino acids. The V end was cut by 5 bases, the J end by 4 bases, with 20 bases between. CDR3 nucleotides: TGTGCCAGCAGTATTAATATGATGAGCCCGATCACTGAAGCTTTCTTT. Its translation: CASSINMMSPITEAFF.

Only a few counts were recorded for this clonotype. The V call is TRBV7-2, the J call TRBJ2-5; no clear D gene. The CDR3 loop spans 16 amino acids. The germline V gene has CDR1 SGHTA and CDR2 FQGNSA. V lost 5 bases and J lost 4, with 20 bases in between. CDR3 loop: CASSPKDWAVGETQYF. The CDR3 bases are TGTGCCAGCAGCCCGAAAGATTGGGCGGTGGGAGAGACCCAGTACTTC.

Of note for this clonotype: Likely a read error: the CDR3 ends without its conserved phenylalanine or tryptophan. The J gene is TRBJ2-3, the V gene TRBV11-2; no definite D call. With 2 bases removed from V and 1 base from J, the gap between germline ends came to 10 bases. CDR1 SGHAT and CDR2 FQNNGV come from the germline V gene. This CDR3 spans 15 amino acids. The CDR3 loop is CASSLINPGTDTQYS. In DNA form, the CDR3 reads TGTGCCAGCAGCTTAATAAACCCAGGCACAGATACGCAGTATTCT.

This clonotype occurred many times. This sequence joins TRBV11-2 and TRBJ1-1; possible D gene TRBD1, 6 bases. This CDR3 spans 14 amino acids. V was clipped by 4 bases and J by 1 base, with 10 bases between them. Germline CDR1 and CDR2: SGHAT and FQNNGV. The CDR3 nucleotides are TGTGCCAGCAGCTACGACAGGACGAACACTGAAGCTTTCTTT. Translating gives CASSYDRTNTEAFF.

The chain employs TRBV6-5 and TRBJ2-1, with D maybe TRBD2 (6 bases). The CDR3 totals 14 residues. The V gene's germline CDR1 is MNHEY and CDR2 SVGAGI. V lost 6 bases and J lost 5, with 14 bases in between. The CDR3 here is CASSPREADNEQFF. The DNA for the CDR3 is TGTGCCAGCAGCCCCAGGGAGGCAGACAATGAGCAGTTCTTC.

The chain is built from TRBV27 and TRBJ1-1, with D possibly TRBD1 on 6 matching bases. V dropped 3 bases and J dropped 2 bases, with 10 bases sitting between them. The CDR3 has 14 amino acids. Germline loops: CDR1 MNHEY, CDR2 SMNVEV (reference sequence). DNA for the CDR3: TGTGCCAGCAGTTTTGGGGGCCCTAACACTGAAGCTTTCTTT. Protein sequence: CASSFGGPNTEAFF.

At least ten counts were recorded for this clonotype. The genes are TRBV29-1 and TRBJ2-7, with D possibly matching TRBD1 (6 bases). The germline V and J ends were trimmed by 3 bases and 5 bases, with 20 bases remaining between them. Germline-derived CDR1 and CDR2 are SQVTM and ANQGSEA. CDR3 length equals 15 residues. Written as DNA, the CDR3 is TGCAGCGTTGACGGTTACAAAGGGGGTGTCAACGAGCAGTACTTC. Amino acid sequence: CSVDGYKGGVNEQYF.

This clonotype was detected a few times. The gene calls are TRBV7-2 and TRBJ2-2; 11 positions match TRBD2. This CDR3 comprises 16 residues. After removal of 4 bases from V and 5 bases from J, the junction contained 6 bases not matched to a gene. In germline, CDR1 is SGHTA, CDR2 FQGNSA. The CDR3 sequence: CASSYRLAGQTGELFF. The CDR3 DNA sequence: TGTGCCAGCAGCTACCGACTAGCGGGGCAGACCGGGGAGCTGTTTTTT.

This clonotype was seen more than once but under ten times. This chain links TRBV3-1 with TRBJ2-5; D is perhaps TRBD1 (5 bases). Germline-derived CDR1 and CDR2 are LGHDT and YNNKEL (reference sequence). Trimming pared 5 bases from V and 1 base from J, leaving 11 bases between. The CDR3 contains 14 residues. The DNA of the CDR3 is TGTGCCAGCAGCTCCAGGGTACCCCAAGAGACCCAGTACTTC. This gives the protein CASSSRVPQETQYF.

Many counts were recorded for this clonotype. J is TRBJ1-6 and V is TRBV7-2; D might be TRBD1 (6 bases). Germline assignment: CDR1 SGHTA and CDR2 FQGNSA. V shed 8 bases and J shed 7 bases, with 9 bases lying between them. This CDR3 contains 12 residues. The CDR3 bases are TGTGCCAGCGGACAGACAAATTCACCCCTCCACTTT. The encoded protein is CASGQTNSPLHF. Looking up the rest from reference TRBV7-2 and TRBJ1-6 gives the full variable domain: GAGVSQSPSNKVTEKGKDVELRCDPISGHTALYWYRQSLGQGLEFLIYFQGNSAPDKSGLPSDRFSAERTGGSVSTLTIQRTQQEDSAVYLCASGQTNSPLHFGNGTRLTVT.

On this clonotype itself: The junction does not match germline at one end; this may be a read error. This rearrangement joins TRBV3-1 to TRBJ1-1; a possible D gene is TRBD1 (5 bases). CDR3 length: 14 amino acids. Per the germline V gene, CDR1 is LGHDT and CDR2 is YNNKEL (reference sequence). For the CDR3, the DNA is TGTGCCAGCAGCCAGTCCCTCGGAGGGACTGAAGTTTTCTTT. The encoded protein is CASSQSLGGTEVFF.

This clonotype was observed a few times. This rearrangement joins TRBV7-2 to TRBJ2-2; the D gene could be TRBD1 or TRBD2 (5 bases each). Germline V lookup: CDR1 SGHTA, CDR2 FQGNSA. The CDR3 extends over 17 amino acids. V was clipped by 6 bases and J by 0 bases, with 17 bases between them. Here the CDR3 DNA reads TGTGCCAGCAGACAGGCCGGGACGCTACCGAACACCGGGGAGCTGTTTTTT. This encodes CASRQAGTLPNTGELFF. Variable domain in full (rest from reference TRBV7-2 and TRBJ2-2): GAGVSQSPSNKVTEKGKDVELRCDPISGHTALYWYRQSLGQGLEFLIYFQGNSAPDKSGLPSDRFSAERTGGSVSTLTIQRTQQEDSAVYLCASRQAGTLPNTGELFFGEGSRLTVL.

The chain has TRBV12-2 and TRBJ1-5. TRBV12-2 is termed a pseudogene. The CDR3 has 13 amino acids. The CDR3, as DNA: TGTGCAAGTCGCTTAGTTCCCAATCAGCCCCAGCATTTT. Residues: CASRLVPNQPQHF.

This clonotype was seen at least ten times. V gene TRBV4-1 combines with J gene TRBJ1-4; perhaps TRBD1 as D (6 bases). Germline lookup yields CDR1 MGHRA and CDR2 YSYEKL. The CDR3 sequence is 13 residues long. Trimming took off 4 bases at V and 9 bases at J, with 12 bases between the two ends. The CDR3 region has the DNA TGCGCCAGCAGCCCCGGACAGATACAAAAACTGTTTTTT. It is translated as CASSPGQIQKLFF.

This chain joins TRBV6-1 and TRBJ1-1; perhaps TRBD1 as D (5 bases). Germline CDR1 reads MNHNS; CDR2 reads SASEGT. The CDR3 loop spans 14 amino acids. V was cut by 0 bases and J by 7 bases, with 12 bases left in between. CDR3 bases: TGTGCCAGCAGTGAAGCTATAGGGGTGGGTGAAGCTTTCTTT. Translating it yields CASSEAIGVGEAFF.

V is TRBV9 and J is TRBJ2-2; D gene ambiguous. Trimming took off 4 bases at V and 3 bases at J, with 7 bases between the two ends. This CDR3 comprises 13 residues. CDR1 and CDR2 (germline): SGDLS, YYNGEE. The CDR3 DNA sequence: TGTGCCAGCAGCCTACGTTACACCGGGGAGCTGTTTTTT. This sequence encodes CASSLRYTGELFF.

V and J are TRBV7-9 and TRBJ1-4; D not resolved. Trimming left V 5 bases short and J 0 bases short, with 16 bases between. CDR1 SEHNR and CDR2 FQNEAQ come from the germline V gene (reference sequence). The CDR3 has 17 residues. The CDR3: CASSPYQASSTNEKLFF. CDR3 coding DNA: TGTGCCAGCAGCCCTTACCAGGCTTCATCAACTAATGAAAAACTGTTTTTT.

CDR3 sequence (DNA): TGTGCCAGCAGCGCAGGGAACCGGGACATCACAGATACGCAGTATTTT. Its protein product is CASSAGNRDITDTQYF. The chain uses TRBV5-4 and TRBJ2-3, with a tentative D call TRBD1 (6 bases). Germline CDR1 reads SGHNT; CDR2 reads YYREEE (reference sequence). The CDR3 is made up of 16 amino acids. V was clipped by 4 bases and J by 2 bases, with 17 bases between them. The full variable domain, its missing parts supplied by reference TRBV5-4 and TRBJ2-3, is ETGVTQSPTHLIKTRGQQVTLRCSSQSGHNTVSWYQQALGQGPQFIFQYYREEENGRGNFPPRFSGLQFPNYSSELNVNALELDDSALYLCASSAGNRDITDTQYFGPGTRLTVL.

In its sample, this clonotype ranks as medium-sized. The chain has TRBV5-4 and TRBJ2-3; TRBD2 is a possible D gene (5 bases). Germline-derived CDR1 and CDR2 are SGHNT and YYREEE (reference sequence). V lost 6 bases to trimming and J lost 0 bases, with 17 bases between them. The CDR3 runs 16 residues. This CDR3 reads CASTENRGSSTDTQYF. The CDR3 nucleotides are TGTGCCAGCACCGAAAACCGGGGATCTAGCACAGATACGCAGTATTTT.

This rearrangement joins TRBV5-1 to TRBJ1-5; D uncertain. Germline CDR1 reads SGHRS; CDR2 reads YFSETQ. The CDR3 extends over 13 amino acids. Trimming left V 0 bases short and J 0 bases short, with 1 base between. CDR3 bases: TGCGCCAGCAGCTTGGATAGCAATCAGCCCCAGCATTTT. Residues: CASSLDSNQPQHF.

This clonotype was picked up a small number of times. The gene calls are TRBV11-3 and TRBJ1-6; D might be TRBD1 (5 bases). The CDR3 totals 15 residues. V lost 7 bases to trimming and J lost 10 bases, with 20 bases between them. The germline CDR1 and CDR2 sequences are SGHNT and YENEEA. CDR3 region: CASKLWGRGQSPLHF. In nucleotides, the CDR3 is TGTGCCAGCAAACTTTGGGGCCGCGGGCAATCACCCCTCCACTTT.

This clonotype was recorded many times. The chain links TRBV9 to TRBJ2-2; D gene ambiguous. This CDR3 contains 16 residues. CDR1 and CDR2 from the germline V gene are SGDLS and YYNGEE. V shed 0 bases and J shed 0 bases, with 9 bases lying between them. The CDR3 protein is CASSVVAAANTGELFF. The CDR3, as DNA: TGTGCCAGCAGCGTAGTGGCGGCTGCGAACACCGGGGAGCTGTTTTTT.

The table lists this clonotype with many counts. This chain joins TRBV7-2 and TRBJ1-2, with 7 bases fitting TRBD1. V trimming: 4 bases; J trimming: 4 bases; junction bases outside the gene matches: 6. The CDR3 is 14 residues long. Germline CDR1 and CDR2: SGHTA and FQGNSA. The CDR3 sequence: CASSSERTGYGYTF. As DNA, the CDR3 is TGTGCCAGCAGCTCCGAAAGGACAGGCTATGGCTACACCTTC.

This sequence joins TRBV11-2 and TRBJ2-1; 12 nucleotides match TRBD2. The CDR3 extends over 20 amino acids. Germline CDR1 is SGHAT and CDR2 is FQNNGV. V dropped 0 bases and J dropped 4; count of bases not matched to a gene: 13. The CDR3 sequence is CASSLDLTTSGSLSYNEQFF. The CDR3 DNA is TGTGCCAGCAGCTTAGACCTCACGACTAGCGGGAGTTTGTCTTACAATGAGCAGTTCTTC.

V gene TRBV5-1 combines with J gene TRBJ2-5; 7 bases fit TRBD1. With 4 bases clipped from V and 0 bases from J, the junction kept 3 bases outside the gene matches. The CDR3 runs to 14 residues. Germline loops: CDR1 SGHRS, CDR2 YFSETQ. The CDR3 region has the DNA TGCGCCAGCAGCGGACAGGTGAACCAAGAGACCCAGTACTTC. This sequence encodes CASSGQVNQETQYF.

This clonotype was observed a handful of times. The CDR3 DNA reads as TGTGCCAGCAGCCTCCAGCGCCCCACAGATACGCAGTATTTT. Its translation is CASSLQRPTDTQYF. This rearrangement joins TRBV11-2 to TRBJ2-3; D is undetermined. The CDR3 totals 14 residues. Germline values: CDR1 SGHAT, CDR2 FQNNGV. The V end lost 5 bases, the J end lost 2 bases, and 11 bases lay between the germline ends.

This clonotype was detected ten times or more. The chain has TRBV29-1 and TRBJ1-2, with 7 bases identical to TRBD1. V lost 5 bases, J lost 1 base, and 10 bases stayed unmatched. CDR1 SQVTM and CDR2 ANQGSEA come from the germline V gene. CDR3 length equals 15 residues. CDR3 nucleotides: TGCAGCGTTCAACCCTTTGACAGGGATAACTATGGCTACACCTTC. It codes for CSVQPFDRDNYGYTF. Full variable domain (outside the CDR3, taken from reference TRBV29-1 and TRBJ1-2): SAVISQKPSRDICQRGTSLTIQCQVDSQVTMMFWYRQQPGQSLTLIATANQGSEATYESGFVIDKFPISRPNLTFSTLTVSNMSPEDSSIYLCSVQPFDRDNYGYTFGSGTRLTVV.

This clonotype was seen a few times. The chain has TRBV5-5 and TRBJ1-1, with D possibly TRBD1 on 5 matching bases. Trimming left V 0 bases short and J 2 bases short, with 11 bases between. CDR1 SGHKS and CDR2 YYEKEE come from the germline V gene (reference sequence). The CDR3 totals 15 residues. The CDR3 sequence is CASSLAGRLNTEAFF. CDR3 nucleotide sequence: TGTGCCAGCAGCTTGGCGGGACGCCTAAACACTGAAGCTTTCTTT.